Listed below are T cell receptor beta chains from one sample, sequenced in a study of T cells in Graves' hyperthyroidism and ophthalmopathy. TCRdb reprocessed the multiplex PCR reads with MiXCR, giving one entry per CDR3 protein. In the table there are about 690,000 distinct CDR3 sequences, 17% of which are singletons. Sequenced material: blood. The receptor source for this set is a man aged 50 to 60 with Graves' hyperthyroidism. Each CDR3 is given with its conserved first and last residue. The D gene is left open where the match is weak. Size is omitted from some rows. Given values are once, few, many or a class for expanded clones.

v_gene	j_gene	abundance	d_gene	CDR3nt	CDR3aa
TRBV19	TRBJ2-1	NA	TRBD2	TGTGCCAGTAGTATCGCGCTAGCGGGAGCCATCTCCTACAATGAGCAGTTCTTC	CASSIALAGAISYNEQFF
TRBV12-3/TRBV12-4	TRBJ1-1	many	NA	TGTGCCAGCAGCCCTACTCCTGAAGCTTTCTTT	CASSPTPEAFF
TRBV18	TRBJ2-5	many	NA	TGTGCCAGCTCACCCGAGGCGGAGACCCAGTACTTC	CASSPEAETQYF
TRBV11-2	TRBJ2-5	few	NA	TGTGCCAGCGGACCCAATTGGGGAGAGACCCAGTACTTC	CASGPNWGETQYF
TRBV11-2	TRBJ2-2	many	TRBD2	TGTGCCAGCAGCTTAGCGGGGGGAGGCACCGGGGAGCTGTTTTTT	CASSLAGGGTGELFF
TRBV28	TRBJ2-7	many	TRBD1	TGTGCCAGCAGTTCGGGACAGGGAGAGTCCTACGAGCAGTACTTC	CASSSGQGESYEQYF
TRBV19	TRBJ2-7	many	NA	TGTGCCAGTAGTATAGCACCAATGGGCGAGCAGTACTTC	CASSIAPMGEQYF
TRBV29-1	TRBJ2-1	NA	NA	TGCAGCGTTGAAGTCGGGCAGGGAGAGTCCTACAATGAGCAGTTCTTC	CSVEVGQGESYNEQFF
TRBV6-1	TRBJ1-6	few	TRBD1	TGTGCCATGAAAGACAGGGGGAATTCACCCCTCCACTTT	CAMKDRGNSPLHF
TRBV28	TRBJ1-1	many	NA	TGTGCCAGCAGTTTAGGGATGACTGAAGCTTTCTTT	CASSLGMTEAFF
TRBV28	TRBJ2-7	many	NA	TGTGCCAGCAGTTCCTCAGAGGTCAGGGCTAAGAAGTACTTC	CASSSSEVRAKKYF
TRBV18	TRBJ2-6	NA	TRBD1	TGTGCCAGCTCACCAGCAGGACAGGGGTTCTCTGGGGCCAACGTCCTGACTTTC	CASSPAGQGFSGANVLTF
TRBV5-1	TRBJ1-5	few	TRBD1	TGCGCCAGCAGCCACGGACAGGGCGATCAGCCCCAGCATTTT	CASSHGQGDQPQHF
TRBV28	TRBJ2-5	many	TRBD2	TGTGCCAGCAGTCCGATAGCGGGAAGGGAGACCCAGTACTTC	CASSPIAGRETQYF
TRBV19	TRBJ2-1	NA	NA	TGTGCCAGTAGTATTGCGGGCCAAAACAATGAGCAGTTCTTC	CASSIAGQNNEQFF
TRBV11-2	TRBJ2-4	NA	NA	TGTGCCAGCAGCCAAGGGAGAGAAGGGCGACGGGACATTCAGTACTTC	CASSQGREGRRDIQYF
TRBV3-1	TRBJ1-2	NA	TRBD1	TGTGCCAGCAGCGACACCGGACAGGGCTGGAGTGGCTACACCTTC	CASSDTGQGWSGYTF
TRBV25-1	TRBJ2-3	once	TRBD1	TGTGCCAGCAGTGCAATGACAGGGCAGCGATGGGGGCAGTATTTT	CASSAMTGQRWGQYF
TRBV6-1	TRBJ1-1	few	TRBD1	TGTGCCAGCAGTGTACAGGGGACCGTGAACACTGAAGCTTTCTTT	CASSVQGTVNTEAFF
TRBV5-1	TRBJ2-5	few	NA	TGCGCCAGCAGCCCAAACCCTAGCGTAGAGACCCAGTACTTC	CASSPNPSVETQYF
TRBV6-5	TRBJ1-1	NA	NA	TGTGCCAGCAGTTACTCGGGATACGGGAGCGCTGAAGCTTTCTTT	CASSYSGYGSAEAFF
TRBV7-3	TRBJ2-7	few	TRBD1	TGTGCCAGCAGCTGGGACAGGGGGCCTATCTACGAGCAGTACTTC	CASSWDRGPIYEQYF
TRBV18	TRBJ2-7	few	NA	TGTGCCAGCTCGCTCTCAAGGGACCTTTACGAGCAGTACTTC	CASSLSRDLYEQYF
TRBV30	TRBJ2-1	NA	TRBD2	TGTGCCTGGAGTGGCCTAGGACTAGCGGGAGGCAATGAGCAGTTCTTC	CAWSGLGLAGGNEQFF
TRBV4-3	TRBJ2-5	NA	TRBD2	TGCGCCAGCAGCCAAGGACTAGCGGAAGAGACCCAGTACTTC	CASSQGLAEETQYF
TRBV6-1	TRBJ1-2	many	NA	TGTGCCAGCAGACTCAGGATAATCTATGGCTACACCTTC	CASRLRIIYGYTF
TRBV29-1	TRBJ2-7	few	NA	TGCAGCGTCCAGGAGGGGAGGGAGCAGTACTTC	CSVQEGREQYF
TRBV20-1	TRBJ1-5	NA	NA	TGCAGTGCTAGAGATCCAAGTGGAGATCAGCCCCAGCATTTT	CSARDPSGDQPQHF